Below, 24 T cell receptor beta chains from the same sample are listed, as sequenced in a study of esophageal squamous cell carcinoma tumors (dated by TCRdb to about 2021). The library was made by 5' RACE. For sequencing, an Illumina MiSeq was employed. The PCR step used KAPA HiFi along with constant-region primers for TCRalpha or TCRbeta and a P20EA primer, and a nested second PCR with CA2 or CB2 followed. TCR genes were amplified by unbiased adaptor ligation RT-PCR, with reverse transcription by Superscript III and a polyT18-containing BSL-18E primer. TCRdb reran the public reads through fastp at Q25 and MiXCR, keeping productive beta chains. Every distinct CDR3 protein forms one entry, paired with its most common genes and DNA. The sample table holds roughly 5,000 distinct CDR3 sequences, of which 20% to 25% were seen once. The ten largest clones add up to less than 35% of the sample. The sequenced sample consisted of tumor tissue. These receptors were obtained from a man aged 50-79 years with esophageal squamous cell carcinoma.

Judged by abundance, this clonotype is medium-sized (0.01 to 0.1%). The chain uses TRBV4-1 and TRBJ1-6; tentatively, D is TRBD1 (5 bases). Germline CDR1 MGHRA, CDR2 YSYEKL. The CDR3 covers 17 residues. Trimming shortened V by 0 bases and J by 8 bases, and 17 bases separated the two germline ends. The CDR3 nucleotides read TGCGCCAGCAGCCAAGATTGGGGCTCAGGGTTTGATTCACCCCTCCACTTT. Amino acids: CASSQDWGSGFDSPLHF.

This chain uses TRBV19 with TRBJ1-5; D possibly corresponds to TRBD1 (6 bases). This CDR3 has 14 amino acids. V dropped 8 bases and J dropped 1 base, with 12 bases sitting between them. Germline CDR1 and CDR2: LNHDA and SQIVND (reference sequence). CDR3: CASGQGKSNQPQHF. Here the CDR3 DNA reads TGTGCCAGTGGTCAGGGGAAAAGCAATCAGCCCCAGCATTTT.

This clonotype is classed as medium-sized. The rearrangement uses TRBV6-5 and TRBJ1-2; 7 bases are shared with TRBD1. Looked up from germline, CDR1 is MNHEY and CDR2 is SVGAGI. This CDR3 is built from 14 residues. V lost 7 bases to trimming and J lost 3 bases; unmatched junction nucleotides: 8. In DNA form, the CDR3 reads TGTGCCAGCATACCTGAAAGGGGGCACTATGGCTACACCTTC. Amino acids: CASIPERGHYGYTF.

For this clonotype: A clone one base away is much larger, so this may be a read error. The chain combines TRBV12-3 or TRBV12-4 with TRBJ2-1; no clear D. This CDR3 comprises 10 residues. Here the CDR3 reads CASSLYERFF. The CDR3 DNA follows: TGTGCCAGCAGTTTATATGAGCGGTTCTTC.

This clonotype was detected a few times. The chain links TRBV6-2 or TRBV6-3 to TRBJ1-5, with 7 bases identical to TRBD1. The CDR3 is made up of 14 amino acids. Germline CDR1 is MNHEY and CDR2 is SVGEGT. With V trimmed by 5 bases and J by 7 bases, 8 bases remained unmatched. As DNA, the CDR3 is TGTGCCAGCAGTGGGAACAGGGGATTACAGCCCCAGCATTTT. Protein sequence: CASSGNRGLQPQHF.

The rearrangement joins TRBV20-1 to TRBJ2-7, with D perhaps given as TRBD1 or TRBD2 (5 bases each). The CDR3 length is 13 residues. Germline-derived CDR1 and CDR2 are DFQATT and SNEGSKA (reference sequence). V was cut by 6 bases and J by 3 bases, with 15 bases left in between. Here the CDR3 DNA reads TGCAGTGCCCCCCGGGGCGGGCTCTACGAGCAGTACTTC. It codes for CSAPRGGLYEQYF.

By share of the sample, this clonotype is large. The chain links TRBV3-1 to TRBJ2-7, with a tentative D call TRBD2 (6 bases). The CDR3 totals 10 residues. The germline V gene encodes CDR1 LGHDT and CDR2 YNNKEL (reference sequence). V was pared by 4 bases and J by 11 bases, with 9 bases between. The CDR3 is CASSPSGEYF. The CDR3 nucleotides read TGTGCCAGCAGCCCCTCGGGAGAGTACTTC.

In regard to this clonotype: The junction and the germline gene differ at one end; a read error may be behind it. The rearrangement links TRBV7-9 to TRBJ1-5; 7 nucleotides line up with TRBD1. The CDR3 loop spans 14 amino acids. Germline CDR1 and CDR2: SEHNR and FQNEAQ (reference sequence). CDR3 protein: CASSGDSDNQHQHF. In DNA, the CDR3 is TGTGCCAGCAGCGGGGACAGCGATAATCAGCACCAGCATTTT.

Concerning this clonotype: Just one base apart from a much larger clone, this may be a read error. This chain joins TRBV9 and TRBJ1-2; D is possibly TRBD1 (6 bases). Deletions cut 5 bases from V and 7 bases from J, with 15 bases between. The germline V gene encodes CDR1 SGDLS and CDR2 YYNGEE. The CDR3 extends over 13 amino acids. The chain's CDR3 is CASSGVGGAGYTF. The CDR3 region has the DNA TGTGCCAGCAGTGGAGTGGGGGGGGCTGGCTACACCTTC.

This chain uses TRBV28 with TRBJ2-7, with D possibly matching TRBD2 (5 bases). This CDR3 has 15 residues. The V gene's germline CDR1 is MDHEN and CDR2 SYDVKM. The V and J ends lost 6 bases and 5 bases respectively, with 20 bases between them. CDR3 loop: CASSPRVQSTDEQYF. CDR3 in DNA: TGTGCCAGCAGCCCGCGGGTACAGAGTACCGACGAGCAGTACTTC.

By sample fraction, this clonotype is medium-sized (0.01 to 0.1%). CDR3 protein: CASSQGLRDSPLHF. The CDR3 coding sequence is TGTGCCAGCAGCCAGGGTCTGAGGGATTCACCCCTCCACTTT. This rearrangement joins TRBV4-2 to TRBJ1-6; D gene unclear. Trimming removed 3 bases at V and 8 bases at J, with 11 bases between. Germline values: CDR1 LGHNA, CDR2 YNFKEQ. This CDR3 is 14 amino acids long.

About this clonotype: A read error is possible here, since a much larger clone lies one base away. This sequence joins TRBV18 and TRBJ1-5, with 8 bases fitting TRBD1. The CDR3 loop spans 18 amino acids. CDR1 and CDR2 (germline): KGHSH, LQKENI. The CDR3 nucleotides are TGTGCCAGCTCACCTGGAGACAGGGGACCCACAGGCAATCGGCCCCAGCATTTT. It is translated as CASSPGDRGPTGNRPQHF.

This clonotype was observed a few times. The CDR3 spells CASGLDHPWAVGEKLFF. The DNA of the CDR3 is TGTGCTAGTGGTTTGGACCATCCCTGGGCTGTCGGCGAAAAACTGTTTTTT. The rearrangement joins TRBV12-5 to TRBJ1-4; D is unclear. V was pared by 1 base and J by 8 bases, with 20 bases between. The germline V gene has CDR1 LGHNT and CDR2 FRNRAP. The CDR3 covers 17 residues.

The chain carries TRBV3-1 and TRBJ1-1, with D maybe TRBD1 (5 bases). Germline V gene lookup returns CDR1 LGHDT and CDR2 YNNKEL (reference sequence). Trimming stripped 4 bases from V and 2 bases from J, with 11 bases between. The length of the CDR3 is 14 residues. This CDR3 reads CASSPIDRNTEAFF. The CDR3, as DNA: TGTGCCAGCAGCCCTATCGACAGAAACACTGAAGCTTTCTTT.

In this sample, this clonotype turned up a few times. The V gene is TRBV9, the J gene TRBJ2-1; D ambiguous. The CDR3 loop spans 14 amino acids. The V end was cut by 7 bases, the J end by 9 bases, with 20 bases between. Germline values: CDR1 SGDLS, CDR2 YYNGEE. The CDR3 is CASQSQVTIGEQFF. CDR3 nucleotides: TGTGCCAGCCAGAGCCAGGTAACTATCGGTGAGCAGTTCTTC.

V is TRBV15 and J is TRBJ2-1, with 7 bases aligning to TRBD2. With 0 bases clipped from V and 4 bases from J, the junction kept 3 bases outside the gene matches. The CDR3 sequence is 15 residues long. The germline CDR1 and CDR2 sequences are LNHNV and YYDKDF (reference sequence). The CDR3 is CATSREAGFYNEQFF. The CDR3 DNA is TGTGCCACCAGCAGAGAAGCGGGATTTTACAATGAGCAGTTCTTC. The full variable domain, completed using reference TRBV15 and TRBJ2-1, is DAMVIQNPRYQVTQFGKPVTLSCSQTLNHNVMYWYQQKSSQAPKLLFHYYDKDFNNEADTPDNFQSRRPNTSFCFLDIRSPGLGDTAMYLCATSREAGFYNEQFFGPGTRLTVL.

This clonotype was seen a few times. A read error may be the cause here, since a much bigger clone is one base away. This sequence joins TRBV4-2 and TRBJ1-2, with 7 nucleotides matching TRBD1. Germline V gene sequence: CDR1 LGHNA, CDR2 YNFKEQ. This CDR3 region has 17 residues. CDR3 region: CASSQDPRDRDNYGDTF. CDR3 in DNA: TGTGCCAGCAGCCAAGATCCCCGGGACAGAGATAACTATGGCGACACCTTC.

This clonotype was detected a few times. The rearrangement joins TRBV7-3 to TRBJ2-1; D is unclear. V was pared by 3 bases and J by 12 bases, with 12 bases between. Looked up from germline, CDR1 is SGHTA and CDR2 is FQGTGA. The length of the CDR3 is 12 residues. CDR3 in amino acids: CASSFRFFRQFF. The CDR3 DNA follows: TGTGCCAGCAGCTTTCGGTTCTTCCGGCAGTTCTTC.

This clonotype was detected many times. CDR3 bases: TGCAGCGTCGTAGTCGGATACTACGAGCAGTACTTC. This sequence encodes CSVVVGYYEQYF. The chain recombines TRBV29-1 with TRBJ2-7; D not certain. The CDR3 runs 12 residues. Trimming pared 6 bases from V and 3 bases from J, leaving 12 bases between. CDR1 and CDR2 (germline): SQVTM, ANQGSEA.

This clonotype occurred a few times. This chain uses TRBV24-1 with TRBJ2-3; D ambiguous. CDR1 and CDR2 (germline): KGHDR, SFDVKD. This CDR3 has 13 residues. Trimming shortened V by 4 bases and J by 6 bases, and 10 bases separated the two germline ends. The CDR3 region is CATSEDVLDTQYF. The CDR3 region has the DNA TGTGCCACCAGTGAGGACGTCTTGGATACGCAGTATTTT.

This clonotype is categorized as large. This clone may be a read error of a much larger clone one base away. The chain joins TRBV9 to TRBJ2-5, with D perhaps TRBD1 or TRBD2 (5 bases each). This CDR3 is built from 12 residues. Germline loops: CDR1 SGDLS, CDR2 YYNGEE. CDR3 sequence reads: CASSFRDPEGRF. In nucleotides, the CDR3 is TGTGCCAGCAGCTTCCGGGACCCAGAAGGGCGGTTC.

As for this clonotype: A much larger clone lies one base from this, so it may be a read error. The rearrangement joins TRBV20-1 to TRBJ2-1, with D maybe TRBD2 (6 bases). V dropped 6 bases and J dropped 1 base, with 22 bases sitting between them. Germline V gives CDR1 DFQATT, CDR2 SNEGSKA (reference sequence). The length of the CDR3 is 17 residues. The CDR3 DNA reads TGCAGTGCCGACACCACTCTAGCGAGAAGATCCTACAATGAGCAGTTCTTC. Its protein is CSADTTLARRSYNEQFF.

This clonotype rates as medium-sized (0.01 to 0.1%). The chain couples TRBV14 to TRBJ2-1, with a weak D call TRBD2 (5 bases). Trimming removed 4 bases from V and 10 bases from J, with 17 bases in between. The CDR3 runs to 14 residues. The germline V gene encodes CDR1 SGHDN and CDR2 FVKESK. CDR3 sequence reads: CASSREDFPREQFF. The CDR3 DNA sequence: TGTGCCAGCAGCCGAGAGGACTTCCCCAGGGAGCAGTTCTTC. Full variable domain (missing parts from reference TRBV14 and TRBJ2-1): EAGVTQFPSHSVIEKGQTVTLRCDPISGHDNLYWYRRVMGKEIKFLLHFVKESKQDESGMPNNRFLAERTGGTYSTLKVQPAELEDSGVYFCASSREDFPREQFFGPGTRLTVL.

This clonotype has ten or more counts. This sequence joins TRBV10-3 and TRBJ1-5; D perhaps matches TRBD1 (5 bases). V gave up 4 bases and J gave up 1 base, with 11 bases separating them. Germline V lookup: CDR1 ENHRY, CDR2 SYGVKD. The CDR3 contains 15 residues. The CDR3 nucleotides read TGTGCCATCAGTGGGGCAGGGTCGAGCAATCAGCCCCAGCATTTT. Its protein product is CAISGAGSSNQPQHF.